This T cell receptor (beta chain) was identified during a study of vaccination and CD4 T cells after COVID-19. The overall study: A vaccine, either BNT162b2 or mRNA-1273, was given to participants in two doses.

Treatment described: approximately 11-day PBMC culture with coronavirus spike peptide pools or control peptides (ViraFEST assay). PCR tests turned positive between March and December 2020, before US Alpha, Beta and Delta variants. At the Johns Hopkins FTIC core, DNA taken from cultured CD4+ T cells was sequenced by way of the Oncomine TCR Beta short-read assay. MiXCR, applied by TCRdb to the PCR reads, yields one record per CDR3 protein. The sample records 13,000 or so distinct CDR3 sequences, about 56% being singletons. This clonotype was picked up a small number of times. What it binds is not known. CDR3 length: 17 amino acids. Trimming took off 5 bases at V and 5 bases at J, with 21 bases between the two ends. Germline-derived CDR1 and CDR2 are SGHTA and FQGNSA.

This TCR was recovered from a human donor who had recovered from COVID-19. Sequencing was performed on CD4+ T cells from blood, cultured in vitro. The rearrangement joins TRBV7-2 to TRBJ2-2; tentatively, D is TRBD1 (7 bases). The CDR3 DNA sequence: TGTGCCAGCAGCCCAGAGTTCTCAGGGGGGCGGACCGGGGAGCTGTTTTTT. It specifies CASSPEFSGGRTGELFF.